This T cell receptor beta chain was sequenced in a study of T cell responses to AZD1222 COVID-19 vaccine. Overall study findings and caveats: Most donors were white British, females outnumbered males, and clonal diversity was possibly underestimated.

Comments on this clone: The antigen is unknown.

V shed 4 bases and J 3 bases; nucleotides not matched to a gene: 3. Germline V gene data show CDR1 as SGHNT and CDR2 as YYREEE (reference sequence). The CDR3 sequence is 14 residues long. Measured with immunoSEQ multiplex PCR; TCRdb has only the in-frame clones, and not every one. The table records about 130,000 clones, over 85% of them present only once. This chain uses TRBV5-4 with TRBJ2-7, with 11 bases matching TRBD1. The sequences come from peripheral blood, collected on day 0 of AZD1222 vaccination. This receptor was taken from an adult in good health. Here the CDR3 reads CASSTGTGGYEQYF. CDR3 in DNA: TGTGCCAGCAGCACCGGGACAGGGGGCTACGAGCAGTACTTC.